These 13 T cell receptor beta chains were sequenced from one sample in a study of T-cell reconstitution after alpha-beta-depleted transplantation in children. Unique molecular identifiers were incorporated when the TCRbeta library was constructed. TCRdb ran MiXCR on the PCR reads and lists one entry per CDR3 protein. In the table there are fewer than 700,000 distinct CDR3 sequences, under 30% of which are singletons. The source was PBMCs, mostly from graft donor cells, collected 360 days after TCRalphabeta/CD19-depleted stem cell transplant. The origin of the receptors is a boy under three years old who had a stem cell transplant for acute myeloid leukemia, so the T cells may come from the graft donor.

The chain couples TRBV27 to TRBJ2-3; D gene uncertain. The CDR3 extends over 12 amino acids. The germline V gene has CDR1 MNHEY and CDR2 SMNVEV (reference sequence). V dropped 8 bases and J dropped 2 bases, with 8 bases sitting between them. DNA of the CDR3: TGTGCCAGCGGGGTTTCCACAGATACGCAGTATTTT. Translation: CASGVSTDTQYF.

The CDR3 region has the DNA TGCAGACAGGGGGACACTGAAGCTTTCTTT. It is translated as CRQGDTEAFF. The chain recombines TRBV20-1 with TRBJ1-1; TRBD1 matches at 8 bases. Germline values: CDR1 DFQATT, CDR2 SNEGSKA (reference sequence). CDR3 length: 10 residues.

This clonotype was recorded at least ten times. This chain connects TRBV2 to TRBJ2-1, with 11 nucleotides matching TRBD2. The CDR3 has 19 amino acids. From germline, CDR1 is SNHLY and CDR2 FYNNEI. V lost 3 bases and J lost 4; bases outside the gene matches: 14. The CDR3 DNA reads TGTGCCAGCAGTGAGTCGCGGCTAGCGGGGGGCCGATCGTACAATGAGCAGTTCTTC. Translating it yields CASSESRLAGGRSYNEQFF.

Only one count was recorded for this clonotype. This rearrangement joins TRBV9 to TRBJ2-1; D not resolved. CDR3 length: 12 amino acids. Germline V CDR1 and CDR2: SGDLS, YYNGEE. V lost 2 bases and J 9 bases, leaving 9 bases between the germline ends. CDR3 sequence reads: CASSVKGAEQFF. As DNA, the CDR3 is TGTGCCAGCAGCGTTAAAGGTGCTGAGCAGTTCTTC. The full variable domain, completed using reference TRBV9 and TRBJ2-1, is DSGVTQTPKHLITATGQRVTLRCSPRSGDLSVYWYQQSLDQGLQFLIQYYNGEERAKGNILERFSAQQFPDLHSELNLSSLELGDSALYFCASSVKGAEQFFGPGTRLTVL.

The sample holds many counts of this clonotype. V usage is TRBV5-1 and J usage is TRBJ2-5; a possible D gene is TRBD1 (5 bases). Trimming took off 6 bases at V and 5 bases at J, with 14 bases between the two ends. Germline V CDR1 and CDR2: SGHRS, YFSETQ. CDR3 length equals 13 residues. The CDR3 spells CASNQGVEETQYF. The CDR3 bases are TGCGCCAGCAATCAGGGTGTGGAGGAGACCCAGTACTTC.

V is TRBV15 and J is TRBJ2-7; possible D gene TRBD2, 5 bases. V lost 1 base to trimming and J lost 5 bases, with 12 bases between them. CDR1 is LNHNV and CDR2 is YYDKDF in the germline V gene (reference sequence). This CDR3 is 14 amino acids long. This chain's CDR3 is CATSRVEGSDEQYF. The CDR3 DNA follows: TGTGCCACCAGCAGAGTGGAAGGGAGTGACGAGCAGTACTTC.

The V call is TRBV6-1, the J call TRBJ1-2, with D maybe TRBD1 (6 bases). CDR1 MNHNS and CDR2 SASEGT come from the germline V gene. The CDR3 contains 13 residues. Trimming removed 7 bases at V and 1 base at J, with 10 bases between. Written as DNA, the CDR3 is TGTGCCAGCAAGAGGGACAATAACTATGGCTACACCTTC. It specifies CASKRDNNYGYTF.

This clonotype was picked up a small number of times. This chain connects TRBV20-1 to TRBJ1-2; D is possibly TRBD1 (5 bases). V gave up 0 bases and J gave up 3 bases, with 11 bases separating them. Germline CDR1 and CDR2: DFQATT and SNEGSKA (reference sequence). The CDR3 contains 14 residues. The CDR3, as DNA: TGCAGTGCTAGAGATCAGACAGCAGACTATGGCTACACCTTC. This translates into CSARDQTADYGYTF.

This chain links TRBV29-1 with TRBJ2-7; 8 nucleotides line up with TRBD2. The CDR3 has 14 amino acids. Trimming at V came to 3 bases and at J to 5 bases, leaving 9 bases not matched to a gene. Germline lookup yields CDR1 SQVTM and CDR2 ANQGSEA. The CDR3 loop is CSVELAGGGNEQYF. CDR3 DNA sequence: TGCAGCGTTGAGCTCGCGGGGGGAGGGAACGAGCAGTACTTC.

This chain joins TRBV20-1 and TRBJ2-1; D perhaps matches TRBD2 (7 bases). This CDR3 is built from 15 residues. V shed 0 bases and J shed 6 bases, with 15 bases lying between them. In germline, CDR1 is DFQATT, CDR2 SNEGSKA (reference sequence). CDR3: CSARDYGGGGNEQFF. Here the CDR3 DNA reads TGCAGTGCTAGAGATTATGGGGGCGGGGGCAATGAGCAGTTCTTC.

The chain has TRBV7-3 and TRBJ2-1, with no clear D. The V end lost 0 bases, the J end lost 10 bases, and 13 bases lay between the germline ends. This CDR3 has 14 amino acids. Germline V gene data show CDR1 as SGHTA and CDR2 as FQGTGA. The CDR3 nucleotides read TGTGCCAGCAGCTTAACGTTAGGGATTGGGGAGCAGTTCTTC. Amino acids: CASSLTLGIGEQFF.

This chain connects TRBV27 to TRBJ1-2; 7 nucleotides match TRBD1. The CDR3 loop spans 15 amino acids. The trim removed 3 bases at V and 4 bases at J, leaving 8 bases unmatched. CDR1 MNHEY and CDR2 SMNVEV come from the germline V gene (reference sequence). CDR3 nucleotides: TGTGCCAGCAGTTTTCGGGCAGGGGGAGGCTATGGCTACACCTTC. It translates to CASSFRAGGGYGYTF.

This clonotype was seen a few times. CDR3 coding DNA: TGTGCCAGCAGCCCCGGAACAATCTACGAGCAGTACGTC. Amino acid sequence: CASSPGTIYEQYV. V gene TRBV28 combines with J gene TRBJ2-7; D unclear. Per the germline V gene, CDR1 is MDHEN and CDR2 is SYDVKM. V was shortened by 6 bases and J by 3 bases, with 12 bases between the two germline ends. This CDR3 has 13 residues.